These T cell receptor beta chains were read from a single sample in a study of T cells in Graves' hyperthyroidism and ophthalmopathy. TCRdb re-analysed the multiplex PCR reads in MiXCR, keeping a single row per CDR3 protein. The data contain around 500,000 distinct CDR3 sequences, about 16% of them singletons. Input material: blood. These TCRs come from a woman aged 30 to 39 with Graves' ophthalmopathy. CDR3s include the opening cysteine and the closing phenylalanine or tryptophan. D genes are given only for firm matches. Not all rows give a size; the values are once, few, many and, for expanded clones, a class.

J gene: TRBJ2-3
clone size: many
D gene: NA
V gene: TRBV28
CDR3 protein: CASSSPRGSKSTDTQYF
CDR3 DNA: TGTGCCAGCAGTTCCCCCCGGGGTAGCAAGAGCACAGATACGCAGTATTTT

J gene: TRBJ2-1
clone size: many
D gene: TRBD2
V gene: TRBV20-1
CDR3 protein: CSAVLAGGRNEQFF
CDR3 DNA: TGCAGTGCCGTACTAGCGGGAGGGCGCAATGAGCAGTTCTTC

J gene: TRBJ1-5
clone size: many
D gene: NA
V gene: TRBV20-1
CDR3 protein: CSASRTTQQPQHF
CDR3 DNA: TGCAGTGCTAGTCGCACGACGCAACAGCCCCAGCATTTT

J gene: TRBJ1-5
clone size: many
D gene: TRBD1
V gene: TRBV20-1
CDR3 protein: CSAGQGAQPQHF
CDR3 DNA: TGCAGTGCTGGGCAGGGGGCGCAGCCCCAGCATTTT

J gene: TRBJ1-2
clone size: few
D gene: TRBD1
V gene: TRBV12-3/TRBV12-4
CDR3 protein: CASSETGTGDGYTF
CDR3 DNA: TGTGCCAGCAGTGAGACCGGGACAGGAGACGGCTACACCTTC

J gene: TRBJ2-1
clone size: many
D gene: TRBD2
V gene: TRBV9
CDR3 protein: CASSVTSGRDEQFF
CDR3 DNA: TGTGCCAGCAGCGTAACTAGCGGGAGGGATGAGCAGTTCTTC

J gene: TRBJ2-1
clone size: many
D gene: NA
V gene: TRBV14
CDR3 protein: CASSQVPSEGKRSEQFF
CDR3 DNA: TGTGCCAGCAGCCAAGTTCCCTCTGAGGGGAAGCGGTCTGAGCAGTTCTTC

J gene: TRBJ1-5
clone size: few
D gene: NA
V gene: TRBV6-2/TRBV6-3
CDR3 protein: CASSSPTGGASQPQHF
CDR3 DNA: TGTGCCAGCAGTTCCCCGACGGGGGGCGCGAGTCAGCCCCAGCATTTT

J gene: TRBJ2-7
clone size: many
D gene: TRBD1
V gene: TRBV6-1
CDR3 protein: CASSAEDRDHEQYF
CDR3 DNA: TGTGCCAGCAGTGCTGAAGACAGGGACCACGAGCAGTACTTC

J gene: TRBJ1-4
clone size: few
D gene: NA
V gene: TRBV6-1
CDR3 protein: CASRTQATNEKLFF
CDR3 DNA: TGTGCCAGCAGGACACAGGCTACTAATGAAAAACTGTTTTTT

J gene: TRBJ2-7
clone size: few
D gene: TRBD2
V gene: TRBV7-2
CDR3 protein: CASRQTGTSGEQYF
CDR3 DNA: TGTGCCAGCAGACAAACCGGGACTAGCGGTGAGCAGTACTTC

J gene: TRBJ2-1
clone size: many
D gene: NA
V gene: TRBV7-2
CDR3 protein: CASSFGWGDEQFF
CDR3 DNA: TGTGCCAGCAGCTTCGGATGGGGAGATGAGCAGTTCTTC

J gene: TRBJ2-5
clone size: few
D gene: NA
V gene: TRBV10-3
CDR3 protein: CAISSLQGNQETQYF
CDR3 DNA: TGTGCCATCTCTTCACTTCAGGGTAACCAAGAGACCCAGTACTTC

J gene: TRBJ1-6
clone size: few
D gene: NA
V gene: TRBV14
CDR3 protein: CASSKGVRSPLHF
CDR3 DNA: TGTGCCAGCAGCAAAGGGGTTCGGTCACCCCTCCACTTT

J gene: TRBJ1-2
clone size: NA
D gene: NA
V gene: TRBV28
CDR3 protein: CASSIGVLNYGYTF
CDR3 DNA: TGTGCCAGCAGCATAGGGGTCCTTAACTATGGCTACACCTTC

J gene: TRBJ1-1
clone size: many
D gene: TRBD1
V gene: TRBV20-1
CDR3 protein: CSASRGRRNTEAFF
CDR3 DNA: TGCAGTGCTAGCAGGGGGCGGAGGAACACTGAAGCTTTCTTT

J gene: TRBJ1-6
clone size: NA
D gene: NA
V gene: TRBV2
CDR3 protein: CASRHYHSPLHF
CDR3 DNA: TGTGCCAGCCGACATTACCATTCACCCCTCCACTTT

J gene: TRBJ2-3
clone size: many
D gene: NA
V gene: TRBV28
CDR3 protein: CASNLPPTQYF
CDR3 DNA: TGTGCCAGCAATTTACCGCCTACGCAGTATTTT

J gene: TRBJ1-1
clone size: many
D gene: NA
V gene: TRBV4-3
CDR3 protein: CASSPKHARNTEAFF
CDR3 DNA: TGCGCCAGCAGCCCTAAGCACGCTAGGAACACTGAAGCTTTCTTT

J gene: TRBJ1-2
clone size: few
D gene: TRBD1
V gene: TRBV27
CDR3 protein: CASSLSPGTGSAYGYTF
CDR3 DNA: TGTGCCAGCAGTTTATCTCCCGGGACAGGATCGGCCTATGGCTACACCTTC

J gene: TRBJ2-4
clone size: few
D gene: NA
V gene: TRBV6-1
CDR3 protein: CASSPTVAKNIQYF
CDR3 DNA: TGTGCCAGCAGCCCCACGGTAGCCAAAAACATTCAGTACTTC

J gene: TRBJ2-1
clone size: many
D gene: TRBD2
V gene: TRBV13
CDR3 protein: CASSQSWTSGIHNEQFF
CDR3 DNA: TGTGCCAGCAGCCAATCATGGACTAGCGGGATTCACAATGAGCAGTTCTTC

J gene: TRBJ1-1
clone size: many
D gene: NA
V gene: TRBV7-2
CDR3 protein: CASSLDPGRGTEAFF
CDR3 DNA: TGTGCCAGCAGCTTGGACCCCGGAAGGGGGACTGAAGCTTTCTTT

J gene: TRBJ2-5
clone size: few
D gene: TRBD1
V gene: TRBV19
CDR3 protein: CASSTIHRGRETQYF
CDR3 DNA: TGTGCCAGTAGTACCATCCACAGGGGACGAGAGACCCAGTACTTC

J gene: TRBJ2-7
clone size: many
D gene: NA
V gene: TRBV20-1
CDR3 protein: CSAPKPAVDEQYF
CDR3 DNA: TGCAGTGCGCCTAAACCGGCCGTCGACGAGCAGTACTTC

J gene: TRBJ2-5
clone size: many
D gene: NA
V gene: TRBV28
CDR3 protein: CASSYPRLEGETQYF
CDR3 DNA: TGTGCCAGCAGCTACCCCAGATTGGAGGGGGAGACCCAGTACTTC

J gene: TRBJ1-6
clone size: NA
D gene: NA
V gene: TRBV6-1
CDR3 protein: CASRAQDLFGLPLHF
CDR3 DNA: TGTGCCAGCAGGGCTCAGGACCTTTTCGGTCTACCCCTCCACTTT

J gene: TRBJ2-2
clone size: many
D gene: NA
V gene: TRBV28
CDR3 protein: CASSLPFSFGKPFANTGELFF
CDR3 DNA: TGTGCCAGCAGTTTACCCTTTTCGTTTGGCAAACCGTTCGCGAACACCGGGGAGCTGTTTTTT

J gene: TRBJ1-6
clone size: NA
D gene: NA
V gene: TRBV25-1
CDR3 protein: CASSDSISRNSPLHF
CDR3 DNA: TGTGCCAGCAGCGACAGCATATCTCGGAATTCACCCCTCCACTTT

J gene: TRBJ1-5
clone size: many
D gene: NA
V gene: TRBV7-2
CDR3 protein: CASSLDPDNNQPQHF
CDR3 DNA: TGTGCCAGCAGCTTAGATCCCGACAATAATCAGCCCCAGCATTTT

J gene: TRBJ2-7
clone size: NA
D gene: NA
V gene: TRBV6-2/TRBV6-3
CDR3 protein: CASSYEGPTYEQYF
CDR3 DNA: TGTGCCAGCAGTTATGAGGGGCCGACGTACGAGCAGTACTTC

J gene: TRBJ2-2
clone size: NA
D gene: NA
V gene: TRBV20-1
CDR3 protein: CSALDRGATGELFF
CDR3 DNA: TGCAGTGCCTTAGACCGGGGGGCGACCGGGGAGCTGTTTTTT

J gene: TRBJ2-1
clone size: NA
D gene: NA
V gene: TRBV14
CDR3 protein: CASSHWGAYNEQFF
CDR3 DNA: TGTGCCAGCAGCCACTGGGGGGCTTACAATGAGCAGTTCTTC

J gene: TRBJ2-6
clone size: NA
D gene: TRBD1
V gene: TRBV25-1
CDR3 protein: CASSEEQGAGGANVLTF
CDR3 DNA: TGTGCCAGCAGTGAAGAACAGGGGGCGGGTGGGGCCAACGTCCTGACTTTC

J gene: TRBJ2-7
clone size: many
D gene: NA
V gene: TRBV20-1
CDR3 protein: CSARVLDKVGYEQYF
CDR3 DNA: TGCAGTGCTAGAGTATTGGACAAGGTAGGCTACGAGCAGTACTTC

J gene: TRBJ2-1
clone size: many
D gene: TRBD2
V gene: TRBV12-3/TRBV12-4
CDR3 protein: CASAGLAGVHNEQFF
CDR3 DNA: TGTGCCAGCGCGGGACTAGCGGGAGTCCACAATGAGCAGTTCTTC

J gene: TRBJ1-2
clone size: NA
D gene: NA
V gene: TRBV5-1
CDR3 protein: CASSLFSQNYNYGYTF
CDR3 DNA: TGCGCCAGCAGCTTATTTTCCCAGAACTACAACTATGGCTACACCTTC

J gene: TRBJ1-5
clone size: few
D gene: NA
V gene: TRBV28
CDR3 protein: CASSLLGGSSNQPQHF
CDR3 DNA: TGTGCCAGCAGTTTACTGGGGGGATCGAGCAATCAGCCCCAGCATTTT

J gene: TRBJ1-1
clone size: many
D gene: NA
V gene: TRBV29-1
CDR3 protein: CSALTDLGTEAFF
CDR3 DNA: TGCAGCGCCTTGACAGACCTGGGAACTGAAGCTTTCTTT

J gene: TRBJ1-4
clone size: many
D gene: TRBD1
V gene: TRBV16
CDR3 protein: CASASQGAKDEKLFF
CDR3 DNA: TGTGCCAGCGCCTCACAGGGGGCGAAAGATGAAAAACTGTTTTTT

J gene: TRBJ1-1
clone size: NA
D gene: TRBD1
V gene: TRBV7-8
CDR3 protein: CASSLGGTGRNTEAFF
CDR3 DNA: TGTGCCAGCAGCCTGGGAGGGACAGGGAGGAACACTGAAGCTTTCTTT

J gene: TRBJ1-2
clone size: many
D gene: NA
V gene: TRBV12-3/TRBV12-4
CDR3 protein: CASSPRKTYGYTF
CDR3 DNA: TGTGCCAGCAGTCCTCGAAAAACTTATGGCTACACCTTC

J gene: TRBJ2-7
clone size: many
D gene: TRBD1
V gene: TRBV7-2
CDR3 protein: CASSPRQGPYEQYF
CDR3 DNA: TGTGCCAGCAGCCCAAGACAGGGTCCCTACGAGCAGTACTTC

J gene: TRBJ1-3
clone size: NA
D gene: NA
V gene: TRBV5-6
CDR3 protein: CASSLPYDFRFAVSGNTIYF
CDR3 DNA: TGTGCCAGCAGCTTACCGTACGACTTTAGGTTTGCCGTCTCTGGAAACACCATATATTTT

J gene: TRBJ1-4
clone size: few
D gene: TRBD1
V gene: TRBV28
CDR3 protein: CASSSIGTGDREKLFF
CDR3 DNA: TGTGCCAGCAGTTCCATCGGGACAGGGGATAGGGAAAAACTGTTTTTT

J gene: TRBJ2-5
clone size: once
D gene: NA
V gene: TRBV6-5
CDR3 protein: CASSYGRGGRETQYF
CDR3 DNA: TGTGCCAGCAGTTACGGCCGAGGTGGCAGGGAGACCCAGTACTTC

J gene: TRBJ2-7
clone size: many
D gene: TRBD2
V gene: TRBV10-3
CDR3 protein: CAISESRAGGSYEQYF
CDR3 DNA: TGTGCCATCAGTGAGTCTAGGGCGGGGGGATCCTACGAGCAGTACTTC

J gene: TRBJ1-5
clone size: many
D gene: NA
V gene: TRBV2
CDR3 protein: CASSPDSFNQPQHF
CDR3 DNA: TGTGCCAGCAGTCCTGACAGTTTCAATCAGCCCCAGCATTTT

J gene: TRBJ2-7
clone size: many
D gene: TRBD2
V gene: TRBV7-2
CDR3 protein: CASSGLASSYEQYF
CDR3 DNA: TGTGCCAGCAGCGGACTAGCGAGCTCCTACGAGCAGTACTTC

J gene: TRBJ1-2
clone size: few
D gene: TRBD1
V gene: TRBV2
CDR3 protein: CASSEGQGYGYTF
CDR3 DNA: TGTGCCAGCAGTGAGGGACAGGGATATGGCTACACCTTC

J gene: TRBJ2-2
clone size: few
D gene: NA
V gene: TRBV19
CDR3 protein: CASRGRTTGELFF
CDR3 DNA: TGTGCCAGTAGGGGGAGAACCACCGGGGAGCTGTTTTTT

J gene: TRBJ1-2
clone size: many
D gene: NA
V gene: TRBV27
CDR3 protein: CASTFDPGRNYGYTF
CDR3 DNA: TGTGCCAGCACTTTCGATCCAGGTCGTAACTATGGCTACACCTTC

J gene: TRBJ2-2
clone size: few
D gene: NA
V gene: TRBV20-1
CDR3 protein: CSARVGRPETGELFF
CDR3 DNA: TGCAGTGCTAGAGTCGGCAGGCCTGAAACCGGGGAGCTGTTTTTT

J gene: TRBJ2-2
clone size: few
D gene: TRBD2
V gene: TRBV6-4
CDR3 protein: CASSAASGSGVFSGELFF
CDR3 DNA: TGTGCCAGCAGCGCCGCTAGCGGGAGTGGTGTATTCTCCGGGGAGCTGTTTTTT